This is a list of T cell receptor beta chains from one sample in a study of cytomegalovirus exposure and HLA in healthy donors. Sequencing used immunoSEQ multiplex PCR; TCRdb keeps in-frame clones, though not all of them. This table holds 150,000 to 200,000 clones, around 80% found once. Sequenced material: PBMCs. These receptors came from a man younger than 30 in good health and CMV-seronegative. The CDR3 runs from the conserved cysteine through the conserved F or W. D genes are given only for firm matches. Rows give clone size only sometimes, using once, few, many, or a class for an expanded clone.

d_call j_call v_call clone_size cdr3_aa cdr3_nt
NA TRBJ1-2 TRBV28 NA CASSSRSGYTF TGTGCCAGCAGTTCCCGTAGTGGCTACACCTTC
TRBD1 TRBJ2-2 TRBV19 NA CASSSGQVRRELFF TGTGCCAGTAGTTCGGGACAGGTTCGCCGGGAGCTGTTTTTT
NA TRBJ2-3 TRBV4-1 NA CASSQEGAGAQFGTQYF TGCGCCAGCAGCCAAGAAGGGGCGGGGGCCCAGTTTGGTACGCAGTATTTT
NA TRBJ2-7 TRBV11-2 NA CASSSGIGPYEQYF TGTGCCAGCAGCTCAGGTATAGGTCCCTACGAGCAGTACTTC
NA TRBJ1-1 TRBV4-1 NA CASSQGDTTVTEAFF TGCGCCAGCAGCCAAGGTGATACGACAGTCACTGAAGCTTTCTTT
NA TRBJ1-3 TRBV6-6 NA CASSSPRRGSGNTIYF TGTGCCAGCAGCTCCCCCCGGAGGGGCTCTGGAAACACCATATATTTT
NA TRBJ2-7 TRBV9 NA CASSVGTGLPYEQYF TGTGCCAGCAGCGTAGGCACCGGTCTCCCCTACGAGCAGTACTTC
NA TRBJ1-1 TRBV5-1 NA CASRSSGAGVGTEAFF TGCGCCAGCAGATCGAGTGGAGCAGGGGTTGGAACTGAAGCTTTCTTT
TRBD2 TRBJ2-5 TRBV27 once CASSHPSGGQETQYF TGTGCCAGCAGTCACCCTAGCGGGGGCCAAGAGACCCAGTACTTC
TRBD2 TRBJ2-5 TRBV19 NA CATRSRSGGEETQYF TGTGCCACCCGATCTAGGAGCGGGGGGGAAGAGACCCAGTACTTC
TRBD2 TRBJ2-2 TRBV19 NA CASRSSGTNTGELFF TGTGCCAGTAGGTCTAGCGGAACGAACACCGGGGAGCTGTTTTTT
TRBD2 TRBJ2-1 TRBV2 once CASSDGRLAGVNNEQFF TGTGCCAGCAGTGACGGGAGACTAGCGGGAGTGAACAATGAGCAGTTCTTC
NA TRBJ2-1 TRBV21-1 NA CASSNTPGQGNNEQFF TGTGCCAGCAGCAACACCCCGGGACAGGGCAACAATGAGCAGTTCTTC
NA TRBJ2-2 TRBV4-1 NA CASRDSEGFPGELFF TGCGCCAGCAGGGATTCCGAGGGTTTCCCCGGGGAGCTGTTTTTT
TRBD1 TRBJ1-2 TRBV7-9 NA CASSLDGTGSYGYTF TGTGCCAGCAGCTTAGATGGGACAGGTTCTTATGGCTACACCTTC
NA TRBJ2-2 TRBV7-3 NA CASSAGSRAGELFF TGTGCCAGCAGCGCCGGGAGCAGGGCGGGGGAGCTGTTTTTT
NA TRBJ2-3 TRBV5-4 once CASSLGAPADTQYF TGTGCCAGCAGCTTGGGAGCGCCCGCAGATACGCAGTATTTT
TRBD2 TRBJ2-3 TRBV7-6 NA CASSATSAKDTQYF TGTGCCAGCAGCGCAACTAGCGCTAAAGATACGCAGTATTTT
TRBD2 TRBJ2-5 TRBV20-1 NA CSARGGETQYF TGCAGTGCGAGGGGAGGGGAGACCCAGTACTTC
NA TRBJ2-1 TRBV28 NA CASSSQTTLNEQFF TGTGCCAGCAGTTCACAAACCACCCTCAATGAGCAGTTCTTC
TRBD2 TRBJ2-1 TRBV15 NA CATSRAIQTSGNEQFF TGTGCCACCAGCAGAGCTATTCAAACTAGCGGAAATGAGCAGTTCTTC
TRBD1 TRBJ1-1 TRBV19 few CASSDRGTEAFF TGTGCCAGTAGTGACAGGGGCACTGAAGCTTTCTTT
NA TRBJ2-5 TRBV5-4 NA CASSLASRLETQYF TGTGCCAGCAGCTTGGCTAGCAGGTTAGAGACCCAGTACTTC
NA TRBJ1-1 TRBV19 NA CASSITQATTEAFF TGTGCCAGTAGTATAACTCAGGCTACAACTGAAGCTTTCTTT
TRBD2 TRBJ2-5 TRBV2 NA CASRTSGSRDMTQYF TGTGCCAGCCGGACTAGCGGGAGCCGGGATATGACCCAGTACTTC
NA TRBJ2-5 TRBV6-6 NA CASSYRQLETQYF TGTGCCAGCAGTTACAGACAGCTAGAGACCCAGTACTTC
TRBD1 TRBJ2-7 TRBV5-1 NA CASSPATGGPYEQYF TGCGCCAGCAGCCCGGCAACAGGGGGCCCCTACGAGCAGTACTTC
NA TRBJ1-2 TRBV21-1 NA CASSKEEGLYGYTF TGTGCCAGCAGCAAAGAGGAGGGGCTCTATGGCTACACCTTC
TRBD2 TRBJ2-2 TRBV9 NA CASSGPAGGRSGELFF TGTGCCAGCAGCGGCCCAGCGGGAGGGCGGTCCGGGGAGCTGTTTTTT
TRBD1 TRBJ1-2 TRBV7-2 NA CASSYRGANYGYTF TGTGCCAGCAGCTACAGGGGTGCGAACTATGGCTACACCTTC
TRBD2 TRBJ2-1 TRBV19 NA CASSSLAGGLDEQFF TGTGCCAGTAGTTCCTTAGCGGGGGGGCTGGATGAGCAGTTCTTC
NA TRBJ1-6 TRBV7-2 NA CASSLDGGLYSPLHF TGTGCCAGCAGCTTAGACGGGGGATTATATTCACCCCTCCACTTT
NA TRBJ1-1 TRBV2 NA CASSEARADTEAFF TGTGCCAGCAGTGAAGCGAGAGCGGACACTGAAGCTTTCTTT
NA TRBJ2-7 TRBV7-3 NA CASSSPPPEQYF TGTGCCAGCAGCTCCCCCCCTCCTGAGCAGTACTTC
NA TRBJ1-1 TRBV9 NA CASSARDGIDGTEAFF TGTGCCAGCAGCGCGCGGGACGGAATCGACGGCACTGAAGCTTTCTTT
NA TRBJ2-7 TRBV5-4 NA CASSFGRESSYEQYF TGTGCCAGCAGCTTTGGGCGTGAGAGCTCCTACGAGCAGTACTTC
NA TRBJ2-1 TRBV28 NA CASATGGYNEQFF TGTGCCAGCGCGACAGGAGGATACAATGAGCAGTTCTTC
TRBD2 TRBJ2-5 TRBV28 NA CASRGLAGELETQYF TGTGCCAGCAGGGGACTAGCGGGAGAATTAGAGACCCAGTACTTC
TRBD1 TRBJ1-2 TRBV5-1 NA CASSSTGTNYGYTF TGCGCCAGCAGTTCGACAGGGACCAACTATGGCTACACCTTC
NA TRBJ1-5 TRBV6-5 NA CASSYGPNSNQPQHF TGTGCCAGCAGTTACGGGCCTAATAGCAATCAGCCCCAGCATTTT